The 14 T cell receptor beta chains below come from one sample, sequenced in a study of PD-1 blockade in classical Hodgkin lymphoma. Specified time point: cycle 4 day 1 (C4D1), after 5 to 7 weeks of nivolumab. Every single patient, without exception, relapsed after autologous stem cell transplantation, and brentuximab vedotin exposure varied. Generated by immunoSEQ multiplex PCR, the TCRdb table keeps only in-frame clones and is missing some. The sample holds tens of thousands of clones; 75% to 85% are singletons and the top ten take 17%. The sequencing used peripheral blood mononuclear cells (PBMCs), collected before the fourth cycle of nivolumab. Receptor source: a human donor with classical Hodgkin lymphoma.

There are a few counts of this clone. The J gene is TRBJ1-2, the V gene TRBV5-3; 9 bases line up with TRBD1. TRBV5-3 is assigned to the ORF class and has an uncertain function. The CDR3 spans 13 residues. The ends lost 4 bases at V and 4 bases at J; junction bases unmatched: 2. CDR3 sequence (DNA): TGTGCCAGAAGCATGGACAGGGGCTATGGCTACACCTTC. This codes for CARSMDRGYGYTF.

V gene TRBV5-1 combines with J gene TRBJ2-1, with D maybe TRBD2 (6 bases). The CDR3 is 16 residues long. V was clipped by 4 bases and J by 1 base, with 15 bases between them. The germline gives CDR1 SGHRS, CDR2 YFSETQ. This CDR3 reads CASSPQTSLSYNEQFF. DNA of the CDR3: TGCGCCAGCAGCCCCCAGACTAGTCTGTCCTACAATGAGCAGTTCTTC.

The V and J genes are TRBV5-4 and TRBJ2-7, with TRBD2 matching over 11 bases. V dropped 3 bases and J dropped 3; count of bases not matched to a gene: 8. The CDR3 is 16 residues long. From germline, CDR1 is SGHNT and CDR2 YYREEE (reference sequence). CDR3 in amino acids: CASSSVAGGVGYEQYF. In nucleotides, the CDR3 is TGTGCCAGCAGCTCAGTAGCGGGAGGGGTGGGCTACGAGCAGTACTTC.

The CDR3: CASSSRGARDEQYF. In DNA form, the CDR3 reads TGTGCCAGCAGTTCACGTGGGGCCCGGGACGAGCAGTACTTC. The chain couples TRBV28 to TRBJ2-7; possible D gene TRBD1, 5 bases. This CDR3 comprises 14 residues. The V gene's germline CDR1 is MDHEN and CDR2 SYDVKM. V lost 4 bases to trimming and J lost 5 bases, with 15 bases between them.

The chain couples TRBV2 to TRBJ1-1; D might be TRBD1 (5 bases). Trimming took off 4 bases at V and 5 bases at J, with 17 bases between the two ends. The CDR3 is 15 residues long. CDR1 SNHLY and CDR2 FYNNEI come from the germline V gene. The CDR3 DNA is TGTGCCAGCAGTGGAGTGGGGGGGGAAGGAACTGAAGCTTTCTTT. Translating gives CASSGVGGEGTEAFF.

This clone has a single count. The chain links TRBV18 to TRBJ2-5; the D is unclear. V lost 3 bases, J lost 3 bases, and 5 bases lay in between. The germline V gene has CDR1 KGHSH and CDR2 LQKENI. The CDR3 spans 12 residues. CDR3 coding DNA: TGTGCCAGCTCACCGACGGAAGAGACCCAGTACTTC. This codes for CASSPTEETQYF.

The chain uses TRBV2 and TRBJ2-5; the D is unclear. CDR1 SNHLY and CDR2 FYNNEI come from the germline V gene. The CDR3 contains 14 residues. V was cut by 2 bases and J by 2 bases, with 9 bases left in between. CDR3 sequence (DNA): TGTGCCAGCAGTGAACTCAGCGAGCAAGAGACCCAGTACTTC. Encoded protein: CASSELSEQETQYF.

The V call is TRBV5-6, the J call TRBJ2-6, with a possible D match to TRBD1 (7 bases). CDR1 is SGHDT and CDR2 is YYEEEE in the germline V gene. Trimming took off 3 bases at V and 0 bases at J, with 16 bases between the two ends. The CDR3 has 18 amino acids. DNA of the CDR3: TGTGCCAGCAGCTATATAGCAGGGGGGAGCTCTGGGGCCAACGTCCTGACTTTC. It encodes CASSYIAGGSSGANVLTF. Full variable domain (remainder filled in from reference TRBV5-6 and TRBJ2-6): DAGVTQSPTHLIKTRGQQVTLRCSPKSGHDTVSWYQQALGQGPQFIFQYYEEEERQRGNFPDRFSGHQFPNYSSELNVNALLLGDSALYLCASSYIAGGSSGANVLTFGAGSRLTVL.

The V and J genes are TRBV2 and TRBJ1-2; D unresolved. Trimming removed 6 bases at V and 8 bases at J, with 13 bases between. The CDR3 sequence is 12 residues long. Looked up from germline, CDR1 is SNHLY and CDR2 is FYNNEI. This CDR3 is CASSPWESGYTF. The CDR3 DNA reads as TGTGCCAGCAGCCCCTGGGAATCGGGCTACACCTTC.

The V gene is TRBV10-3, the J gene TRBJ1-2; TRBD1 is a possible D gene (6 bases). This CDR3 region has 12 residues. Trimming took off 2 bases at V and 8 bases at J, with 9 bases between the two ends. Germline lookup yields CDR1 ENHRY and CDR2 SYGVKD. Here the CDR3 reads CAISEPGEGYTF. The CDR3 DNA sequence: TGTGCCATCAGTGAGCCAGGGGAAGGCTACACCTTC.

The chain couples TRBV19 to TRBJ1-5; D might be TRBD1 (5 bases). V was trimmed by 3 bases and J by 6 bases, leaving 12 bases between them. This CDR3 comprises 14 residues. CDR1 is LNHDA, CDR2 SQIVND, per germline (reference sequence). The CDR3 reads CASSILQGSQPQHF. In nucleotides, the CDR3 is TGTGCCAGTAGTATCCTTCAGGGAAGTCAGCCCCAGCATTTT.

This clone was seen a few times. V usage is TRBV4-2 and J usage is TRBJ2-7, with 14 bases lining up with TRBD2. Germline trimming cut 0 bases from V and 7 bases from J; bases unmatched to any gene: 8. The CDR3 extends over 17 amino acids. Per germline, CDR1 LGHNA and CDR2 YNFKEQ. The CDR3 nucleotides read TGTGCCAGCAGCCAAGAGCCGACTAGCGGGAGGGCGCTGGAGCAGTACTTC. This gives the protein CASSQEPTSGRALEQYF.

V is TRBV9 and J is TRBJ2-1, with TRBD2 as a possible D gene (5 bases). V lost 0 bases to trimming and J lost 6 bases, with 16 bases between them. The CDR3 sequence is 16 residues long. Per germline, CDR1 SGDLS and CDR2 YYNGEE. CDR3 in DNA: TGTGCCAGCAGCGTAGGATTGGCGGGTGGGCTCAATGAGCAGTTCTTC. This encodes CASSVGLAGGLNEQFF.

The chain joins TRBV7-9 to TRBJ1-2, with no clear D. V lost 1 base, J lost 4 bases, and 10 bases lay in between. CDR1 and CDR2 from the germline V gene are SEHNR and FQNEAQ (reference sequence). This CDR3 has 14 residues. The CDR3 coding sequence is TGTGCCAGCAGCTTAGGCTTCGCAGGCTATGGCTACACCTTC. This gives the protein CASSLGFAGYGYTF.